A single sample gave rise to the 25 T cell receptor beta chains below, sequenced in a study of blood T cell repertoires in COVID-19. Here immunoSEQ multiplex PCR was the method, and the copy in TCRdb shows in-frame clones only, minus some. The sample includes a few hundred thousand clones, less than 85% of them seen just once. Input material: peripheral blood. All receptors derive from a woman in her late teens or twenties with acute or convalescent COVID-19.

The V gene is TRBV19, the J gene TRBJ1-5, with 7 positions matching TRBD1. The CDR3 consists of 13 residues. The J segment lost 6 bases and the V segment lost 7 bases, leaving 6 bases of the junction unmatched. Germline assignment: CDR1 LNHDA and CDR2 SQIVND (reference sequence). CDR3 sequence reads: CASTSTGVQPQHF. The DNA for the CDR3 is TGTGCCAGTACCTCCACAGGGGTTCAGCCCCAGCATTTT.

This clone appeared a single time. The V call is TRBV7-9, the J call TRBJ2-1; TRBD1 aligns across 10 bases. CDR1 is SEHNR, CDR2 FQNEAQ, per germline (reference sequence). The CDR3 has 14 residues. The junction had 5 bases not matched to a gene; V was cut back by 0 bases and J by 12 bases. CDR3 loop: CASSLAATGGGQFF. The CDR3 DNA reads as TGTGCCAGCAGCTTAGCAGCGACAGGGGGCGGGCAGTTCTTC.

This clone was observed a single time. CDR3 DNA sequence: TGTGCCAGCAGTTTATCAGGGGCGCTGGGCACTGAAGCTTTCTTT. Protein product: CASSLSGALGTEAFF. This rearrangement joins TRBV27 to TRBJ1-1, with D perhaps TRBD1 (5 bases). Germline lookup yields CDR1 MNHEY and CDR2 SMNVEV (reference sequence). V shed 0 bases and J shed 4 bases, with 12 bases lying between them. The CDR3 is made up of 15 amino acids.

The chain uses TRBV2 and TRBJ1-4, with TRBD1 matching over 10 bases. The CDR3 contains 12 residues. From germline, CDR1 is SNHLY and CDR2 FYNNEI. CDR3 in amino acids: CAEGQGNEKLFF. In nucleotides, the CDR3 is TGTGCGGAGGGACAGGGGAATGAAAAACTGTTTTTT.

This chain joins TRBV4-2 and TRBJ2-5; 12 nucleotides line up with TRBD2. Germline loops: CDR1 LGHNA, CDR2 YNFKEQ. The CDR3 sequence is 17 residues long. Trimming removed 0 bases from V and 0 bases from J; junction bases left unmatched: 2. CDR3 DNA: TGTGCCAGCAGCCAAGAACTAGCGGGAGGATACCAAGAGACCCAGTACTTC. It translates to CASSQELAGGYQETQYF.

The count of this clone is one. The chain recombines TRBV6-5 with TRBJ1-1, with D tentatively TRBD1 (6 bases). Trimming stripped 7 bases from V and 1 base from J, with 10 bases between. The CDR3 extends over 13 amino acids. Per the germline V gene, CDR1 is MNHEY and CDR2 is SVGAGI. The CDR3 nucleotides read TGTGCCAGCATCAACAGGGCGAACACTGAAGCTTTCTTT. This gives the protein CASINRANTEAFF.

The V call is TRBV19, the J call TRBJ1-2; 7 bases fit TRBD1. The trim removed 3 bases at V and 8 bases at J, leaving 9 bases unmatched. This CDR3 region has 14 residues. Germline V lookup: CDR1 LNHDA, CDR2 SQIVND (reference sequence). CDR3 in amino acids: CASSIKGAGYGYTF. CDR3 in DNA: TGTGCCAGTAGTATTAAGGGGGCGGGTTACGGCTACACCTTC.

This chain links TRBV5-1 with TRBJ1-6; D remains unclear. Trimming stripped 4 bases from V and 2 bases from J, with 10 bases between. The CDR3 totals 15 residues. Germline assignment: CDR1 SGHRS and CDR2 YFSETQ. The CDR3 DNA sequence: TGCGCCAGCAGCCCCGGGAGTCCCTATAATTCACCCCTCCACTTT. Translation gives CASSPGSPYNSPLHF.

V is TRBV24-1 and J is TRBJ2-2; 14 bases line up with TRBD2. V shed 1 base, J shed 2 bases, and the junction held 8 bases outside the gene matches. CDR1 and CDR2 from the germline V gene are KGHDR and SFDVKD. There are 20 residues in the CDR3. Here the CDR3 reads CATSDFGGTSGSYNTGELFF. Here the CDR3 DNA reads TGTGCCACCAGTGATTTCGGTGGGACTAGCGGGAGTTACAACACCGGGGAGCTGTTTTTT.

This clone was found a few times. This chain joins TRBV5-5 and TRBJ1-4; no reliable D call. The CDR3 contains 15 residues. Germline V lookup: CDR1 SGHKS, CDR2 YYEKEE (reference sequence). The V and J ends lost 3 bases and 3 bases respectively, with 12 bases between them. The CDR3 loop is CASSSLSGANEKLFF. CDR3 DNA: TGTGCCAGCAGCTCCCTCTCAGGCGCTAATGAAAAACTGTTTTTT.

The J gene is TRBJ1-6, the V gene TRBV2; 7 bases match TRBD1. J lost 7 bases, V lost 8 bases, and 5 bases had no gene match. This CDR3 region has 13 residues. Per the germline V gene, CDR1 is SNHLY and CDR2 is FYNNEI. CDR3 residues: CASRGTENSPLHF. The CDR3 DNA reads TGTGCCAGCCGAGGGACAGAAAATTCACCCCTCCACTTT.

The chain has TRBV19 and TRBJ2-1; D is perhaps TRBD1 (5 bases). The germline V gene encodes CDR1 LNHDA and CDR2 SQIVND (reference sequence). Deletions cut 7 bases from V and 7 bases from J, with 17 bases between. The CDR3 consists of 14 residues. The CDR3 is CASIGARSWNEQFF. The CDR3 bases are TGTGCCAGTATAGGGGCTAGATCTTGGAATGAGCAGTTCTTC. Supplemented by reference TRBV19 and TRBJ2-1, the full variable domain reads DGGITQSPKYLFRKEGQNVTLSCEQNLNHDAMYWYRQDPGQGLRLIYYSQIVNDFQKGDIAEGYSVSREKKESFPLTVTSAQKNPTAFYLCASIGARSWNEQFFGPGTRLTVL.

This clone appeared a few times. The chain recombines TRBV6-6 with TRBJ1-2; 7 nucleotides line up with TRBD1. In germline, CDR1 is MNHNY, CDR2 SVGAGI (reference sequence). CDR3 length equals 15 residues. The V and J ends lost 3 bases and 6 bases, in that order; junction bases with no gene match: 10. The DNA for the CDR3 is TGTGCCAGCAGTTATGCTCTAGGACAGGCCGATGGCTACACCTTC. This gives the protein CASSYALGQADGYTF.

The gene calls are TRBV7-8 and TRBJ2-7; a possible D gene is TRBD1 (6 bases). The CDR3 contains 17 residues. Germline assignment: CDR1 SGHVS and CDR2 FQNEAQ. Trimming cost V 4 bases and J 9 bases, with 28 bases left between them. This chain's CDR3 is CASSSGRSGQSPGGQYF. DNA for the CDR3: TGTGCCAGCAGCTCCGGGCGGTCAGGACAGTCACCCGGTGGGCAGTACTTC.

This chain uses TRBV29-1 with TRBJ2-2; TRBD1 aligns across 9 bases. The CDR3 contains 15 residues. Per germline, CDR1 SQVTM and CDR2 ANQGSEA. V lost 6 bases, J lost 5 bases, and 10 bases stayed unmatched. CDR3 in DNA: TGCAGCGTCCCGGGACAGGGCTTTGGAACCGGGGAGCTGTTTTTT. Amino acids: CSVPGQGFGTGELFF.

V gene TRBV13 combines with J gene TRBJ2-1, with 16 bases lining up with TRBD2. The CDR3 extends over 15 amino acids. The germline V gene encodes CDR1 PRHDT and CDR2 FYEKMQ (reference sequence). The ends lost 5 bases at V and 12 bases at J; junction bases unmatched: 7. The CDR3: CASSPGTSGGGAQFF. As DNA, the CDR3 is TGTGCCAGCAGCCCTGGGACTAGCGGGGGGGGAGCGCAGTTCTTC. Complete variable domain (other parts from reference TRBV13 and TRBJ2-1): AAGVIQSPRHLIKEKRETATLKCYPIPRHDTVYWYQQGPGQDPQFLISFYEKMQSDKGSIPDRFSAQQFSDYHSELNMSSLELGDSALYFCASSPGTSGGGAQFFGPGTRLTVL.

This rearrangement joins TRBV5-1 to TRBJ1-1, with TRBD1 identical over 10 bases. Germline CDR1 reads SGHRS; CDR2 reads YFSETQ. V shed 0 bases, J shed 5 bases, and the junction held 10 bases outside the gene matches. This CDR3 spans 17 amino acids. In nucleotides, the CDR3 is TGCGCCAGCAGCTTGGCGGGGGGGACAGGGGACGATACTGAAGCTTTCTTT. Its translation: CASSLAGGTGDDTEAFF.

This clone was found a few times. CDR3 DNA: TGTGCCAGCAGCCAGCGGTACGAGACCCAGTACTTC. It translates to CASSQRYETQYF. The chain carries TRBV3-1 (or the pseudogene TRBV3-2) and TRBJ2-5; D is unresolved. V dropped 3 bases and J dropped 5 bases, with 7 bases sitting between them. CDR3 length: 12 residues. Germline V gene data show CDR1 as LGHDT and CDR2 as YNNKEL (reference sequence).

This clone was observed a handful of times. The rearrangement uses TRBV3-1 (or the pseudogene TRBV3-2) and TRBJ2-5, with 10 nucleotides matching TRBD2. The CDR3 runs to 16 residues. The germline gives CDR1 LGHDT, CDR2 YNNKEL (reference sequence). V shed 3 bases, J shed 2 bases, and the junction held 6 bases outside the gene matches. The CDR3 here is CASSHRGLAQQETQYF. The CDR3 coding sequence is TGTGCCAGCAGCCATAGGGGACTAGCGCAACAAGAGACCCAGTACTTC.

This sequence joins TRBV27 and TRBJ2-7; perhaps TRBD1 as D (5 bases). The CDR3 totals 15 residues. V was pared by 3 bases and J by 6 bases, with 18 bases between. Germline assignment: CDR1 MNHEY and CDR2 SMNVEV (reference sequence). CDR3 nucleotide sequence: TGTGCCAGCAGTTTGGCCAGGGTTGCCGCCACCGAGCAGTACTTC. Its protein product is CASSLARVAATEQYF.

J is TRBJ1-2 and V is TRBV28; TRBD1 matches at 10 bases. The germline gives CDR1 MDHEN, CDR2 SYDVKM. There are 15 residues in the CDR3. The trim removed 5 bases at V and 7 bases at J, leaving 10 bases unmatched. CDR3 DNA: TGTGCCAGCAGTATTCCGGGACAGGGGAAGGGTGGCTACACCTTC. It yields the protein CASSIPGQGKGGYTF.

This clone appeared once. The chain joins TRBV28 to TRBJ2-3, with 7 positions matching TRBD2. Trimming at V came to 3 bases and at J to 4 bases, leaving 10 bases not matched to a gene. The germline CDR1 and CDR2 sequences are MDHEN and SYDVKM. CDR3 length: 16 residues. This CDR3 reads CASSLLARELADTQYF. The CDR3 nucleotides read TGTGCCAGCAGTTTGCTCGCGCGGGAGCTGGCAGATACGCAGTATTTT.

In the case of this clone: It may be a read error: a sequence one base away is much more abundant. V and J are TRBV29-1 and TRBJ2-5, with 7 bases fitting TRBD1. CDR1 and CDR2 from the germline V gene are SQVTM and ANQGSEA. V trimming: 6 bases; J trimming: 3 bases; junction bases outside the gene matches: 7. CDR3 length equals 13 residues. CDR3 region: CSVGDRVEETQYF. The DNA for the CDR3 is TGCAGCGTGGGGGACAGAGTGGAAGAGACCCAGTACTTC. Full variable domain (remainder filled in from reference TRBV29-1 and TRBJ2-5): SAVISQKPSRDICQRGTSLTIQCQVDSQVTMMFWYRQQPGQSLTLIATANQGSEATYESGFVIDKFPISRPNLTFSTLTVSNMSPEDSSIYLCSVGDRVEETQYFGPGTRLLVL.

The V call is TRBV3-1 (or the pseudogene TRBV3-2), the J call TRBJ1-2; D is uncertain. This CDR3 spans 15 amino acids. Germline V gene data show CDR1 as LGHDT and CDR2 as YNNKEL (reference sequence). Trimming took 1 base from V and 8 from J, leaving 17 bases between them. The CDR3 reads CASSQVVGRWEGYTF. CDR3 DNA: TGTGCCAGCAGCCAAGTGGTAGGGAGGTGGGAAGGCTACACCTTC.

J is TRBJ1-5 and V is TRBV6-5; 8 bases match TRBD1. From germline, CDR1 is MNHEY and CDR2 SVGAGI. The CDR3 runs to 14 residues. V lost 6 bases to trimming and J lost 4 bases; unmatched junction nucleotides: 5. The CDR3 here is CASSRGQGNQPQHF. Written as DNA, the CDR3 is TGTGCCAGCAGCAGAGGACAGGGTAATCAGCCCCAGCATTTT.